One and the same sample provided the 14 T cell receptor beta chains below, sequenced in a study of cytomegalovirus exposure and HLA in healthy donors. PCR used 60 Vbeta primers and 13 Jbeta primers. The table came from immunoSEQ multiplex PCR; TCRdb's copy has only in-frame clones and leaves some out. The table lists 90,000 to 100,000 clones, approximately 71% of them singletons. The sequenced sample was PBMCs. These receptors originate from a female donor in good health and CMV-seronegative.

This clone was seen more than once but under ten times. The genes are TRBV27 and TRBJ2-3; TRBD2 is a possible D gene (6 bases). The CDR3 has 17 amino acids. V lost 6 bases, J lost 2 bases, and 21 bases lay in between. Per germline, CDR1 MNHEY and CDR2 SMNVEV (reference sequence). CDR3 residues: CASSTHGVAEPTDTQYF. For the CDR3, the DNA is TGTGCCAGCAGCACCCACGGGGTAGCGGAGCCCACAGATACGCAGTATTTT.

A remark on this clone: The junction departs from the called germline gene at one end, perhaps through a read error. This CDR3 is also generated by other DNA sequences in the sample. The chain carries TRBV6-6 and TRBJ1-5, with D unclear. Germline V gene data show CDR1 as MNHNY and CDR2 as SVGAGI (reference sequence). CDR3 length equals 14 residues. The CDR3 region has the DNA TGCGCCAGCATTAGGGAGGGCTACAATCAGCCCCAGCATTTT. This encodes CASIREGYNQPQHF.

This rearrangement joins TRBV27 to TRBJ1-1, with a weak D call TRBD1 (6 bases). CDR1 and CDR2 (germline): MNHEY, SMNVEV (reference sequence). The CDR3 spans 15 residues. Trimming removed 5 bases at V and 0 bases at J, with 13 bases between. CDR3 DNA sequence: TGTGCCAGCAGTCCTTACAGGGACATGAACACTGAAGCTTTCTTT. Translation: CASSPYRDMNTEAFF.

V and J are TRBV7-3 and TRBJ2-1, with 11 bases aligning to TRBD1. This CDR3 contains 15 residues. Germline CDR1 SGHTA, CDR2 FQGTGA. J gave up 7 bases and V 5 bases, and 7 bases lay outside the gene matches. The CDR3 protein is CASSLGTGGWNEQFF. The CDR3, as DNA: TGTGCCAGCAGCCTCGGGACAGGGGGTTGGAATGAGCAGTTCTTC.

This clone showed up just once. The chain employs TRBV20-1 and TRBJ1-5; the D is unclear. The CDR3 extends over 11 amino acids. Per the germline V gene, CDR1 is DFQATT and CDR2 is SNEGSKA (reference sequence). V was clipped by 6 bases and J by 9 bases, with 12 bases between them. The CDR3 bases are TGCAGTGCAACCGTAGGAGTGCCCCAGCATTTT. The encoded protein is CSATVGVPQHF.

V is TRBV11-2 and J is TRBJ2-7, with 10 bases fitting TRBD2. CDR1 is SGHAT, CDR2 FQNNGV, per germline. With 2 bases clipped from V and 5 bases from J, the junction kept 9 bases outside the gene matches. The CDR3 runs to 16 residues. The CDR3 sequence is CASSLFPASGSDEQYF. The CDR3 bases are TGTGCCAGCAGCTTATTCCCGGCTAGCGGGAGCGACGAGCAGTACTTC.

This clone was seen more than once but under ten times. The CDR3 region is CASSLSHRGSSGANVLTF. CDR3 in DNA: TGTGCCAGCAGCTTATCCCACAGGGGCAGCTCTGGGGCCAACGTCCTGACTTTC. The rearrangement uses TRBV7-2 and TRBJ2-6; TRBD1 matches 7 bases. The CDR3 has 18 amino acids. V shed 2 bases and J 0 bases; nucleotides not matched to a gene: 7. Germline loops: CDR1 SGHTA, CDR2 FQGNSA. The complete variable domain, with remaining parts taken from reference TRBV7-2 and TRBJ2-6, reads GAGVSQSPSNKVTEKGKDVELRCDPISGHTALYWYRQSLGQGLEFLIYFQGNSAPDKSGLPSDRFSAERTGGSVSTLTIQRTQQEDSAVYLCASSLSHRGSSGANVLTFGAGSRLTVL.

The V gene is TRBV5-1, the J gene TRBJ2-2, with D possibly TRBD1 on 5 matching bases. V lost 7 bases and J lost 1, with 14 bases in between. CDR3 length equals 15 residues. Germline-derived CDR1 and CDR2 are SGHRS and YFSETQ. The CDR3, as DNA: TGCGCCAGCCATCCCGACAGTAGGAACACCGGGGAGCTGTTTTTT. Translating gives CASHPDSRNTGELFF.

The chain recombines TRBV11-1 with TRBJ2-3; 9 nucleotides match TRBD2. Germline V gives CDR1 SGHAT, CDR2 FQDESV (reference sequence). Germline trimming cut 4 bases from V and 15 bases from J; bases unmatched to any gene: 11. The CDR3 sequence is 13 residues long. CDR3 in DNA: TGTGCCAGCAGCTCGCGAGGACTAGCGTCCTCCTATTTT. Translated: CASSSRGLASSYF.

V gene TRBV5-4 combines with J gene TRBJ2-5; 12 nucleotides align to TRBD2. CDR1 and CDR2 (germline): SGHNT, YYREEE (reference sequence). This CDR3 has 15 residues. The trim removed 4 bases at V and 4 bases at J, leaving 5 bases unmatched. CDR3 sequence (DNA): TGTGCCAGCAGCGACCCTAGCGGGGGGGGAGAGACCCAGTACTTC. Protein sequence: CASSDPSGGGETQYF.

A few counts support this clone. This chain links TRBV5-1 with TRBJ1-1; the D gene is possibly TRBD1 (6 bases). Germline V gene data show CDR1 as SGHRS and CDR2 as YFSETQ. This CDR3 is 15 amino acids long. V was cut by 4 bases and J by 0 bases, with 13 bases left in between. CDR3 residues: CASSPPGQLNTEAFF. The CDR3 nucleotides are TGCGCCAGCAGCCCACCGGGACAATTGAACACTGAAGCTTTCTTT.

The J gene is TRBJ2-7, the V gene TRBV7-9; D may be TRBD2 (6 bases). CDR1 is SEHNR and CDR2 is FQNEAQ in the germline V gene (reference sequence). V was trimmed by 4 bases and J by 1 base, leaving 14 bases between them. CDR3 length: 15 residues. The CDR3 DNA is TGTGCCAGCAGCTCTCGGGACTGGATTTCCTACGAGCAGTACTTC. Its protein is CASSSRDWISYEQYF.

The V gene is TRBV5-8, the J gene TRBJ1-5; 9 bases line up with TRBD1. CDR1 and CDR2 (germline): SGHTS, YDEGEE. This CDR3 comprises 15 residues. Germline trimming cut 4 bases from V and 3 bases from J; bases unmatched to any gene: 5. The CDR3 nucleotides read TGTGCCAGCAGCCCGGGACAGGGTCTCAATCAGCCCCAGCATTTT. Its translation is CASSPGQGLNQPQHF.

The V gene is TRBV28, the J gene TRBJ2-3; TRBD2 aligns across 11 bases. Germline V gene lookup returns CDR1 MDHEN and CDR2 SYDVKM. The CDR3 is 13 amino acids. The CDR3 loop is CGIGTSGPDTQYF. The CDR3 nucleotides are TGTGGAATTGGGACTAGCGGCCCAGATACGCAGTATTTT.